The T cell receptor beta chain described here comes from a study of tumor-infiltrating lymphocytes in primary liver carcinoma. For the study at large: Each sample had roughly 3.5 to 8 million productive TCRbeta reads regardless of tissue type.

Making TCR beta cDNA involved approximately 510 ng total RNA and a constant-region primer. ARM-PCR was slightly modified, and three nested multiplex PCR rounds with it gave rise to the TCR beta libraries. TRBV1-TRBV30 forward primers paired with a C-beta reverse primer drove the first two PCR rounds, roughly 10 cycles each. One entry per CDR3 protein results from TCRdb running MiXCR on the multiplex PCR reads. The profile shows 200,000 or so distinct CDR3 sequences, roughly 61% of them singletons. Study results and limitations: Tumors significantly exceeded blood in top-250-clone fraction (p = 0.039). In tumor-adjacent and tumor-blood pairs, overlap was lower than in tumor region pairs.

Blood RNA originated from unsorted whole blood, with germline DNA additionally extracted. These patients lived with chronic HBV infection and had never been treated. There are 16 residues in the CDR3. The trim removed 1 base at V and 4 bases at J, leaving 7 bases unmatched. CDR1 and CDR2 (germline): SGHAT, FQNNGV. On this clonotype itself: Its antigen is currently unknown.

The V call is TRBV11-2, the J call TRBJ2-7; 10 bases line up with TRBD2. This clonotype was sampled from a woman aged 55-69 years with primary liver carcinoma and hepatitis B virus infection. The specimen sequenced was peripheral blood. The CDR3 DNA follows: TGTGCCAGCAGCTTAGCACAAGCGGGAGGGTCATACGAGCAGTACTTC. This encodes CASSLAQAGGSYEQYF.